A few counts support the clone carrying this T cell receptor (beta chain). Germline V CDR1 and CDR2: SGDLS, YYNGEE. Trimming took 0 bases from V and 6 from J; bases not matched to a gene: 1. This CDR3 spans 15 amino acids. The sample is drawn from a study of T cell changes during pregnancy in multiple sclerosis. Here immunoSEQ multiplex PCR was the method, and the copy in TCRdb shows in-frame clones only, minus some. The sample consists of around 66,000 clones, roughly nine tenths of them appearing once. This rearrangement joins TRBV9 to TRBJ2-1, with TRBD2 identical over 12 bases. The sample here was peripheral blood, taken in the third trimester of pregnancy. This sequence originates from a female donor in good health, enrolled as a control in a pregnancy study. Here the CDR3 reads CASSVGGLAGNEQFF. CDR3 sequence (DNA): TGTGCCAGCAGCGTAGGGGGACTAGCGGGCAATGAGCAGTTCTTC.